This T cell receptor beta chain was recovered during a study of cytotoxic CD8 clonotypes in ibrutinib-treated CLL. Regarding the study as a whole: On treatment, the uncommon public clonotypes contracted or remained stable.

Generated by immunoSEQ multiplex PCR, the TCRdb table keeps only in-frame clones and is missing some. This table holds approximately 120,000 clones, 45% to 65% found once. This clone has a single count. Antigen: not known. V was pared by 7 bases and J by 6 bases, with 8 bases between. CDR1 is SGHDT and CDR2 is YYEEEE in the germline V gene. The length of the CDR3 is 11 residues. The receptor was derived from a human donor with chronic lymphocytic leukemia. The rearrangement joins TRBV5-6 to TRBJ2-1, with unresolved D. The sequenced sample was PBMCs, obtained after 24 months of ibrutinib treatment. The CDR3 spells CASRVSNEQFF. The CDR3 coding sequence is TGTGCCAGCCGGGTCTCCAATGAGCAGTTCTTC.